Listed below are T cell receptor beta chains from one sample, sequenced in a study of blood T cell repertoires in COVID-19. Method: immunoSEQ multiplex PCR; TCRdb's copy keeps in-frame clones and lacks some. The sample shows approximately 290,000 clones, around 90% of them seen only once. Sequencing input: PBMCs or T cells enriched from blood (not recorded which). The receptors were sampled from a woman aged 25 to 39 who had recovered from COVID-19. CDR3s include the opening cysteine and the closing phenylalanine or tryptophan. Each record gives: CDR3 protein, CDR3 DNA, clone size, V gene, J gene, D gene. D genes are given only for firm matches. Clone size appears in some rows only: once, few, many, or a class for an expanded clone.

CASSHGTSGKNEQFF	TGTGCCAGCAGCCACGGGACTAGCGGGAAAAATGAGCAGTTCTTC	-	TRBV27	TRBJ2-1	TRBD2
CAIRGQGTSPGSPLHF	TGTGCCATCAGGGGACAGGGAACCTCCCCTGGTTCACCCCTCCACTTT	once	TRBV10-3	TRBJ1-6	TRBD1
CASSLAPGKHYEQYF	TGTGCCAGCAGCTTAGCTCCCGGGAAACACTACGAGCAGTACTTC	-	TRBV11-3	TRBJ2-7	-
CASSPGTSGSTDTQYF	TGTGCCAGCAGCCCAGGGACTAGCGGAAGCACAGATACGCAGTATTTT	-	TRBV13	TRBJ2-3	TRBD2
CASSASSGLNTGELFF	TGCGCCAGCAGTGCCTCTAGCGGCCTAAACACCGGGGAGCTGTTTTTT	-	TRBV10-1	TRBJ2-2	TRBD2
CAWSLGARGYTF	TGTGCCTGGAGTTTGGGGGCGCGAGGCTACACCTTC	once	TRBV30	TRBJ1-2	-
CASSPSSLATGANVLTF	TGTGCCAGCAGCCCTAGCTCTCTAGCAACTGGGGCCAACGTCCTGACTTTC	-	TRBV11-3	TRBJ2-6	-
CASSWAQNYGYTF	TGTGCCAGCAGCTGGGCCCAGAACTATGGCTACACCTTC	once	TRBV28	TRBJ1-2	-
CASSEEVAYNEQFF	TGTGCCAGCAGTGAAGAGGTGGCTTACAATGAGCAGTTCTTC	-	TRBV6-4	TRBJ2-1	-
CAWEQGGGNTIYF	TGTGCCTGGGAACAGGGGGGTGGAAACACCATATATTTT	-	TRBV30	TRBJ1-3	TRBD1
CASSPGTGGPGGEQYF	TGTGCCAGCTCACCGGGGACAGGGGGCCCAGGGGGAGAGCAGTACTTC	-	TRBV18	TRBJ2-7	TRBD1
CAWSYRDRVVTEAFF	TGTGCCTGGAGCTATAGGGACAGGGTGGTCACTGAAGCTTTCTTT	-	TRBV30	TRBJ1-1	TRBD1
CASRGLAGGSETQYF	TGCGCCAGCAGGGGACTAGCGGGAGGGTCTGAGACCCAGTACTTC	-	TRBV10-2	TRBJ2-5	TRBD2
CASSLALSQASNQPQHF	TGTGCCAGCAGCTTAGCCCTCTCTCAAGCTAGCAATCAGCCCCAGCATTTT	-	TRBV7-2	TRBJ1-5	-
CASSPTGGPLHF	TGTGCCAGCAGTCCAACAGGGGGGCCCCTCCACTTT	-	TRBV28	TRBJ1-6	TRBD1
CASSPPQENEKLFF	TGTGCCAGCAGCCCCCCACAGGAAAATGAAAAACTGTTTTTT	-	TRBV4-2	TRBJ1-4	-
CAWRKLAGRGRGSYNEQFF	TGTGCCTGGAGGAAACTGGCAGGTCGAGGCCGGGGTTCCTACAATGAGCAGTTCTTC	-	TRBV30	TRBJ2-1	-
CASSYPTAKLSYEQYF	TGTGCCAGCAGTTATCCGACAGCAAAACTATCCTACGAGCAGTACTTC	-	TRBV6-5	TRBJ2-7	-
CASSRDTGELFF	TGTGCCAGCAGCCGTGACACCGGGGAGCTGTTTTTT	-	TRBV12-3/TRBV12-4	TRBJ2-2	-
CASSQVFSRGQGVSYEQYF	TGCGCCAGCAGCCAAGTCTTCAGCCGGGGACAGGGGGTCTCCTACGAGCAGTACTTC	-	TRBV4-3	TRBJ2-7	TRBD1
CANQSNIQGAGQPQHF	TGTGCCAACCAGAGCAATATTCAGGGGGCAGGTCAGCCCCAGCATTTT	-	TRBV10-3	TRBJ1-5	TRBD1
CATSSPLFDNEQFF	TGTGCCACCAGCTCCCCTTTATTTGACAATGAGCAGTTCTTC	-	TRBV15	TRBJ2-1	-
CASSQVVSHLSNQPQHF	TGCGCCAGCAGCCAAGTTGTGTCACATCTTAGCAATCAGCCCCAGCATTTT	-	TRBV4-1	TRBJ1-5	-
CASSVEPGLFLNTEAFF	TGTGCCAGCAGCGTAGAACCAGGGTTGTTCCTGAACACTGAAGCTTTCTTT	-	TRBV9	TRBJ1-1	-
CASSSYPGLAGGSSYNEQFF	TGTGCCAGCAGCTCATACCCCGGGCTAGCGGGAGGGAGCTCCTACAATGAGCAGTTCTTC	-	TRBV11-3	TRBJ2-1	TRBD2
CASSLAGEGDTQYF	TGTGCCAGCAGTTTAGCGGGAGAGGGAGATACGCAGTATTTT	-	TRBV6-4	TRBJ2-3	TRBD2
CASTPDRTGGSETQYF	TGTGCCAGTACCCCTGACCGGACAGGGGGCTCTGAGACCCAGTACTTC	-	TRBV19	TRBJ2-5	TRBD1
CASSQGQFNEKLFF	TGCGCCAGCAGCCAAGGGCAGTTTAATGAAAAACTGTTTTTT	-	TRBV4-1	TRBJ1-4	-
CASSLVTGQGGKLFF	TGTGCCAGCAGCTTAGTTACAGGTCAAGGGGGAAAACTGTTTTTT	-	TRBV7-9	TRBJ1-4	-
CASSLDRRNTGELFF	TGTGCCAGCAGCCTCGACAGGAGAAACACCGGGGAGCTGTTTTTT	-	TRBV5-4	TRBJ2-2	-
CASSPRRDEAFF	TGTGCCAGCTCACCACGGAGGGATGAAGCTTTCTTT	-	TRBV18	TRBJ1-1	-
CASSASTGGPATGELFF	TGTGCCAGCAGTGCGTCTACAGGGGGACCGGCCACCGGGGAGCTGTTTTTT	-	TRBV6-1	TRBJ2-2	TRBD1
CASSLEGGWLSYEQYF	TGTGCCAGCAGCTTAGAGGGGGGGTGGCTGAGCTACGAGCAGTACTTC	-	TRBV7-2	TRBJ2-7	-
CASSTGTKEQFF	TGTGCCAGCAGCACCGGGACAAAGGAGCAGTTCTTC	-	TRBV9	TRBJ2-1	-
CASSLDRGDEQYF	TGTGCCAGCAGCTTAGACAGGGGGGACGAGCAGTACTTC	-	TRBV7-3	TRBJ2-7	TRBD1
CASSPGTNIATNEKLFF	TGTGCCAGCAGCCCCGGGACAAACATTGCAACTAATGAAAAACTGTTTTTT	-	TRBV9	TRBJ1-4	-
CASSQSLRTSFSNEQFF	TGCGCCAGCAGCCAATCCCTCAGGACTAGCTTCTCCAATGAGCAGTTCTTC	-	TRBV4-3	TRBJ2-1	TRBD2
CASSPLGPGTF	TGTGCCAGCAGCCCCCTCGGGCCGGGGACCTTC	once	TRBV7-8	TRBJ1-2	-
CASSRTGQGNEQYF	TGTGCCAGCAGTCGCACGGGACAGGGCAACGAGCAGTACTTC	-	TRBV7-2	TRBJ2-7	TRBD1
CASSLDPGRNSPLHF	TGTGCCAGCAGCTTAGATCCAGGCAGAAATTCACCCCTCCACTTT	-	TRBV11-2	TRBJ1-6	-
CASRELAGGDNEQFF	TGTGCCAGCAGGGAACTAGCGGGAGGGGACAATGAGCAGTTCTTC	-	TRBV28	TRBJ2-1	TRBD2
CSVEAGYHSYEQYF	TGCAGCGTTGAAGCAGGGTATCACTCCTACGAGCAGTACTTC	-	TRBV29-1	TRBJ2-7	-
CASSLSAGNSPLHF	TGTGCCAGCAGCCTTTCTGCGGGAAACTCACCCCTCCACTTT	-	TRBV7-8	TRBJ1-6	-
CASSQGLAAQETQYF	TGTGCCAGCAGCCAAGGACTAGCGGCCCAAGAGACCCAGTACTTC	-	TRBV5-5	TRBJ2-5	TRBD2
CASSQDHRASAADTQYF	TGTGCCAGCAGCCAAGATCACCGTGCTAGCGCGGCAGATACGCAGTATTTT	-	TRBV3-1/TRBV3-2	TRBJ2-3	-
CASSTSGTPANEQFF	TGTGCCAGTAGTACTAGCGGGACCCCAGCCAATGAGCAGTTCTTC	-	TRBV19	TRBJ2-1	TRBD2
CASSLHRNQPQHF	TGTGCCAGCAGCTTACATCGCAATCAGCCCCAGCATTTT	-	TRBV7-2	TRBJ1-5	-
CASSSGGGSQYF	TGTGCCAGCAGCTCCGGAGGTGGATCCCAGTACTTC	-	TRBV13	TRBJ2-5	-
CASTGTGSSYEQYF	TGTGCCAGCACCGGGACAGGGAGTTCCTACGAGCAGTACTTC	once	TRBV5-4	TRBJ2-7	TRBD1
CASRVLEGERYEQYF	TGCGCCAGCAGGGTACTAGAAGGTGAGCGCTACGAGCAGTACTTC	-	TRBV5-1	TRBJ2-7	-
CASSYPTGPYEQYF	TGTGCCAGCAGTTACCCGACAGGGCCCTACGAGCAGTACTTC	-	TRBV6-6	TRBJ2-7	TRBD1
CASSVEGVGNQPQHF	TGTGCCAGCAGCGTAGAAGGGGTAGGCAATCAGCCCCAGCATTTT	-	TRBV9	TRBJ1-5	-
CASRSTSWETQYF	TGTGCCAGCAGATCGACTAGCTGGGAGACCCAGTACTTC	-	TRBV11-2	TRBJ2-5	TRBD2
CASSIELGLAGVRSIQYF	TGTGCCAGTAGTATCGAATTGGGACTAGCGGGAGTAAGGTCCATTCAGTACTTC	many	TRBV19	TRBJ2-4	TRBD2
CASSQALISLEAFF	TGCGCCAGCAGCCAAGCTTTAATCTCTCTTGAAGCTTTCTTT	-	TRBV4-3	TRBJ1-1	-